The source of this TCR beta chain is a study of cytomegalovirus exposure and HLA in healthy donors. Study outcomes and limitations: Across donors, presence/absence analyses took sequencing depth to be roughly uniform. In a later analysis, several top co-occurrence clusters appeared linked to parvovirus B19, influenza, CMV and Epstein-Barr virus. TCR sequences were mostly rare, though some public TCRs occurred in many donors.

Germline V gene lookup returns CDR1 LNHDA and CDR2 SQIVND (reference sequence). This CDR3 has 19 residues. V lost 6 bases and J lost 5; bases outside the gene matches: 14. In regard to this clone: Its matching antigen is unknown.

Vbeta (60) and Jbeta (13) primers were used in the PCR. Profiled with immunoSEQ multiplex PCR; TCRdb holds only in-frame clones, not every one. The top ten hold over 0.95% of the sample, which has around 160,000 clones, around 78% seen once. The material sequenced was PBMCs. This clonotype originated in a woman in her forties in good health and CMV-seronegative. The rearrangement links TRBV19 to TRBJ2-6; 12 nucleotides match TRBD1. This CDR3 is CASRTSPGQGARWANVLTF. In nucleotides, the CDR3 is TGTGCCAGTAGGACTTCACCGGGACAGGGGGCTAGGTGGGCCAACGTCCTGACTTTC. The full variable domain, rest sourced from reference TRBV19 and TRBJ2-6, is DGGITQSPKYLFRKEGQNVTLSCEQNLNHDAMYWYRQDPGQGLRLIYYSQIVNDFQKGDIAEGYSVSREKKESFPLTVTSAQKNPTAFYLCASRTSPGQGARWANVLTFGAGSRLTVL.